Listed below are T cell receptor beta chains from one sample, sequenced in a study of blood T cell repertoires in COVID-19. TCRdb keeps only in-frame clones here, not all; method: immunoSEQ multiplex PCR. The sample records more than 100,000 clones, about 90% being singletons. The source material was peripheral blood. The receptors derive from a human donor in a cohort sampled during active COVID-19. Both conserved end residues are part of each CDR3. Each record gives: D gene, V gene, clone size, J gene, CDR3 DNA, CDR3 protein. A D gene is named only where the DNA matches it firmly. Size values are once, few and many counts, or a class for expanded clones, and some rows have none.

>TRBD2|TRBV29-1|.|TRBJ2-4
TGCAGCGTCGGGACTAGCGGAAACATTCAGTACTTC
CSVGTSGNIQYF
>TRBD1|TRBV19|.|TRBJ2-1
TGTGCCAGTAGTTTCAACAGGGGGCCCAATGAGCAGTTCTTC
CASSFNRGPNEQFF
>.|TRBV7-8|.|TRBJ2-7
TGTGCCAGCAGCTCCGGGGACTCCTACGAGCAGTACTTC
CASSSGDSYEQYF
>.|TRBV5-4|.|TRBJ2-3
TGTGCCAGCAGCCCGGGAGACGCCATGGTTGCAGATACGCAGTATTTT
CASSPGDAMVADTQYF
>.|TRBV7-8|.|TRBJ2-5
TGTGCCAGCAGCTTAGTATCAGGGCAAGAGACCCAGTACTTC
CASSLVSGQETQYF
>.|TRBV7-9|.|TRBJ2-7
TGTGCCAGCAGCTTCCTACAGGGTTACGAGCAGTACTTC
CASSFLQGYEQYF
>TRBD2|TRBV28|.|TRBJ2-3
TGTGCCACCAAAGGGGAGGTGGGGAGGGTCAAAGATACGCAGTATTTT
CATKGEVGRVKDTQYF
>.|TRBV14|.|TRBJ1-3
TGTGCCAGCAGCCAACCCAACCAGGGAAACACCATATATTTT
CASSQPNQGNTIYF
>TRBD1|TRBV5-1|.|TRBJ2-3
TGCGCCAGCAGCACGACCCGGGACAGGGAGGTGGATACGCAGTATTTT
CASSTTRDREVDTQYF
>.|TRBV28|few|TRBJ2-3
TGTGCCAGCAGCTCTCCGGGTACCACAGATACGCAGTATTTT
CASSSPGTTDTQYF
>.|TRBV7-9|.|TRBJ2-2
TGTGCCAGCAGCCAAACGGGGGAGCCGACAGGGATGTTGGCCGGGGAGCTGTTTTTT
CASSQTGEPTGMLAGELFF
>TRBD1|TRBV19|once|TRBJ2-6
TGTGCCAGTAGTTTAGGGACAGACGACTCTGGGGCCAACGTCCTGACTTTC
CASSLGTDDSGANVLTF
>.|TRBV29-1|few|TRBJ2-7
TGCAGCGTTGGACTAGGGGCCTACGAGCAGTACTTC
CSVGLGAYEQYF
>.|TRBV28|.|TRBJ2-3
TGTGCCAGCAGTCATGGACAGTCCTGGTTAGGCACAGATACGCAGTATTTT
CASSHGQSWLGTDTQYF
>TRBD1|TRBV7-2|.|TRBJ1-5
TGTGCCAGCAGCCCTACAGGGGGAAGTCAGCCCCAGCATTTT
CASSPTGGSQPQHF
>.|TRBV5-1|.|TRBJ2-7
TGCGCCAGCAGCTTCGGGTCTTCCTACGAGCAGTACTTC
CASSFGSSYEQYF
>.|TRBV6-5|.|TRBJ2-5
TGTGCCAGCAGTCAAACCGTAGCGCCCCAAGAGACCCAGTACTTC
CASSQTVAPQETQYF
>TRBD1|TRBV5-4|.|TRBJ1-2
TGTGCCAGCAGCTCGGGACAGTGGGGCTACACCTTC
CASSSGQWGYTF
>.|TRBV11-2|once|TRBJ1-1
TGTGCCAGCAGCTTAGTGAGTCGTAACACTGAAGCTTTCTTT
CASSLVSRNTEAFF
>.|TRBV19|once|TRBJ1-1
TGTGCCAGTAGTACGATTAACAGGTGGCCTAACACTGAAGCTTTCTTT
CASSTINRWPNTEAFF
>.|TRBV7-9|few|TRBJ1-4
TGTGCCAGCAGCTTAGGACTATTAGCTAATGAAAAACTGTTTTTT
CASSLGLLANEKLFF
>TRBD1|TRBV19|.|TRBJ1-1
TGTGCCAGTAGGCTGACAGGGACTGTGAACACTGAAGCTTTCTTT
CASRLTGTVNTEAFF
>.|TRBV7-9|.|TRBJ2-5
TGTGCCAGCAGCAAAACTAGCTATAACCAAGAGACCCAGTACTTC
CASSKTSYNQETQYF
>TRBD2|TRBV10-2|.|TRBJ2-3
TGCGCCAGCAGTGATCGGCGGGGGAGCACAGATACGCAGTATTTT
CASSDRRGSTDTQYF
>TRBD1|TRBV27|.|TRBJ1-2
TGTGCCAGCAGTTCTCCTTCCGGGACAGGGTTCTATGGCTACACCTTC
CASSSPSGTGFYGYTF
>.|TRBV10-1|.|TRBJ2-7
TGCGCCAGCAGTGAATGGGAGGTCCCCTACGAGCAGTACTTC
CASSEWEVPYEQYF
>TRBD1|TRBV9|once|TRBJ1-1
TGTGCCAGCAGCGTAGTCGGAGGGGGCGACACTGAAGCTTTCTTT
CASSVVGGGDTEAFF